This T cell receptor beta chain was captured by sequencing in a study of blood T cell repertoires in COVID-19. Study at large: The study drew acute and convalescent COVID-19 samples from the United States, Italy and Spain.

V lost 1 base and J 5 bases, leaving 15 bases between the germline ends. Germline-derived CDR1 and CDR2 are SEHNR and FQNEAQ (reference sequence). The length of the CDR3 is 16 residues. Under the authors' procedure: Estimates of nucleated cell counts were drawn from the amplification of reference gene primers. Assay: immunoSEQ multiplex PCR; the TCRdb copy retains only in-frame clones and omits some. D and trimming come from the DNA, and the V and J calls and clone size come from that table. The profile covers hundreds of thousands of clones, with 80% appearing a single time and approximately 4.3% taken by the ten largest. The cohort comprised adults aged roughly 18 to 90 years residing in about two dozen US areas. Membership in each cohort depended on participant-reported clinical history.

This rearrangement joins TRBV7-9 to TRBJ1-5; D unresolved. The sequence was obtained from a man between 25 and 39 years old with acute COVID-19. Material: PBMCs or T cells enriched from blood (not recorded which). The CDR3 protein is CASSLVAGTPHQPQHF. Here the CDR3 DNA reads TGTGCCAGCAGCTTAGTTGCGGGCACCCCGCATCAGCCCCAGCATTTT.